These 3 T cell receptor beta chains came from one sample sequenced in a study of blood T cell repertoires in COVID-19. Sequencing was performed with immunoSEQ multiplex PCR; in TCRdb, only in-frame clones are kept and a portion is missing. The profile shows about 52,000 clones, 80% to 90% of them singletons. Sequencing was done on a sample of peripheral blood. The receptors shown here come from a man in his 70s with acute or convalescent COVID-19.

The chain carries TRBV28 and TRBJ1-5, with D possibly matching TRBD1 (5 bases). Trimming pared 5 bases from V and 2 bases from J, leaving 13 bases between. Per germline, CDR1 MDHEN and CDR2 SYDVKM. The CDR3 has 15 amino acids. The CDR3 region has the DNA TGTGCCAGCAGTGATCACACAGGCGGCAATCAGCCCCAGCATTTT. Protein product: CASSDHTGGNQPQHF.

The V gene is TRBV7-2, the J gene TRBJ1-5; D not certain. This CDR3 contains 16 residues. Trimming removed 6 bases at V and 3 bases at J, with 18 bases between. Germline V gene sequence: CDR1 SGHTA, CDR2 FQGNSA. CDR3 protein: CASSRNIRENNQPQHF. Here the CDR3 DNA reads TGTGCCAGCAGTCGCAACATCCGGGAAAACAATCAGCCCCAGCATTTT.

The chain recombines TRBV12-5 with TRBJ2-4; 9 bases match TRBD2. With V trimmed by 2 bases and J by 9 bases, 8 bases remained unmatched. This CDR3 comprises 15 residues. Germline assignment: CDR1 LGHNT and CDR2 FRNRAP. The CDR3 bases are TGTGCTAGTGGTTTGTCTAGCGGGAACCTGGGCATTCAGTACTTC. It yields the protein CASGLSSGNLGIQYF.